These 26 T cell receptor beta chains originate from one sample sequenced in a study of blood T cell repertoires in COVID-19. Data came from immunoSEQ multiplex PCR; TCRdb stores just in-frame clones and leaves some out. The sample has over 150,000 clones, around four fifths seen once. The sequencing input was peripheral blood. Receptors were obtained from an elderly woman with COVID-19, enrolled during active disease.

This rearrangement joins TRBV11-2 to TRBJ2-7; the match to TRBD1 covers 10 bases. Germline V lookup: CDR1 SGHAT, CDR2 FQNNGV. The ends lost 3 bases at V and 3 bases at J; junction bases unmatched: 2. This CDR3 is built from 14 residues. CDR3: CASSFRDRGYEQYF. The CDR3 region has the DNA TGTGCCAGCAGCTTCCGGGACAGGGGCTACGAGCAGTACTTC.

The genes are TRBV18 and TRBJ1-5, with a weak D call TRBD1 (5 bases). The germline V gene encodes CDR1 KGHSH and CDR2 LQKENI. The CDR3 has 15 amino acids. The germline V and J ends were trimmed by 2 bases and 2 bases, with 10 bases remaining between them. Here the CDR3 DNA reads TGTGCCAGCTCACCAGGTGGAGGGGGCAATCAGCCCCAGCATTTT. It specifies CASSPGGGGNQPQHF.

This chain joins TRBV5-4 and TRBJ2-1, with 8 bases lining up with TRBD2. The CDR3 contains 15 residues. The germline gives CDR1 SGHNT, CDR2 YYREEE (reference sequence). The V gene end was trimmed by 0 bases and the J gene end by 6 bases; junction bases not matched to a gene: 5. The chain's CDR3 is CASSLAGGGSNEQFF. The CDR3 region has the DNA TGTGCCAGCAGCTTGGCCGGGGGGGGGAGCAATGAGCAGTTCTTC.

The chain carries TRBV14 and TRBJ2-7; 7 bases fit TRBD2. V was clipped by 1 base and J by 3 bases; unmatched bases: 6. Per the germline V gene, CDR1 is SGHDN and CDR2 is FVKESK. The CDR3 covers 15 residues. This CDR3 is CASSQAAGEFYEQYF. CDR3 DNA sequence: TGTGCCAGCAGCCAAGCCGCGGGGGAGTTCTACGAGCAGTACTTC.

Here the CDR3 reads CASSPRLAGMYQETQYF. In DNA form, the CDR3 reads TGTGCCAGCAGCCCCCGACTAGCGGGCATGTACCAAGAGACCCAGTACTTC. The chain couples TRBV9 to TRBJ2-5, with 10 bases identical to TRBD2. The CDR3 has 17 residues. From germline, CDR1 is SGDLS and CDR2 YYNGEE. V shed 4 bases and J 0 bases; nucleotides not matched to a gene: 9.

The chain carries TRBV6-5 and TRBJ2-1, with 13 positions matching TRBD2. The length of the CDR3 is 15 residues. In germline, CDR1 is MNHEY, CDR2 SVGAGI. V lost 6 bases and J lost 8; bases outside the gene matches: 7. The CDR3 DNA follows: TGTGCCAGCAGGCGACTAGCGGGAGGAGGCTATGAGCAGTTCTTC. Translating it yields CASRRLAGGGYEQFF.

The rearrangement uses TRBV5-4 and TRBJ1-2, with TRBD1 identical over 8 bases. Germline assignment: CDR1 SGHNT and CDR2 YYREEE (reference sequence). This CDR3 is 13 amino acids long. The V segment lost 4 bases and the J segment 7 bases; nucleotides outside the gene matches: 6. The CDR3 is CASSPGGSGGYTF. Here the CDR3 DNA reads TGTGCCAGCAGCCCAGGGGGCAGTGGTGGCTACACCTTC. The whole variable domain, filled in from reference TRBV5-4 and TRBJ1-2, reads ETGVTQSPTHLIKTRGQQVTLRCSSQSGHNTVSWYQQALGQGPQFIFQYYREEENGRGNFPPRFSGLQFPNYSSELNVNALELDDSALYLCASSPGGSGGYTFGSGTRLTVV.

This clone was observed a few times. The chain joins TRBV7-3 to TRBJ2-1; 8 bases agree with TRBD1. Germline assignment: CDR1 SGHTA and CDR2 FQGTGA. Trimming removed 5 bases from V and 6 bases from J; junction bases left unmatched: 15. The CDR3 totals 17 residues. The CDR3 nucleotides are TGTGCCAGCAGCCCCATGTTGGGGACAGGTATGGCCAATGAGCAGTTCTTC. Translation: CASSPMLGTGMANEQFF.

The chain has TRBV2 and TRBJ1-1; D gene ambiguous. V lost 6 bases, J lost 0 bases, and 14 bases lay in between. Germline CDR1 reads SNHLY; CDR2 reads FYNNEI. The CDR3 spans 15 residues. CDR3 sequence: CASRVAVPLNTEAFF. The CDR3 bases are TGTGCCAGCAGGGTTGCGGTTCCCCTGAACACTGAAGCTTTCTTT.

This rearrangement joins TRBV19 to TRBJ1-1; 7 bases are shared with TRBD1. The CDR3 has 14 amino acids. J gave up 6 bases and V 6 bases, and 10 bases lay outside the gene matches. Germline CDR1 and CDR2: LNHDA and SQIVND (reference sequence). Here the CDR3 reads CASSPQGLAAEAFF. CDR3 nucleotides: TGTGCCAGTAGCCCACAGGGGCTTGCGGCTGAAGCTTTCTTT.

The rearrangement uses TRBV5-1 and TRBJ1-2; TRBD1 agrees at 8 bases. CDR1 is SGHRS, CDR2 YFSETQ, per germline. The CDR3 sequence is 17 residues long. With 4 bases clipped from V and 0 bases from J, the junction kept 11 bases outside the gene matches. Written as DNA, the CDR3 is TGCGCCAGCAGCCCCGCAACAGGGGGTTCAGCTAACTATGGCTACACCTTC. The encoded protein is CASSPATGGSANYGYTF.

This chain links TRBV5-4 with TRBJ2-1; 16 positions match TRBD2. The V segment lost 4 bases and the J segment 9 bases; nucleotides outside the gene matches: 13. The CDR3 consists of 18 residues. CDR1 and CDR2 from the germline V gene are SGHNT and YYREEE (reference sequence). CDR3: CASSKGTSGGAIGSEQFF. The CDR3, as DNA: TGTGCCAGCAGCAAAGGGACTAGCGGGGGGGCAATCGGGAGTGAGCAGTTCTTC.

The chain is built from TRBV28 and TRBJ1-5; D may be TRBD1 (5 bases). Germline V gene sequence: CDR1 MDHEN, CDR2 SYDVKM. The CDR3 sequence is 15 residues long. V was clipped by 4 bases and J by 2 bases, with 12 bases between them. The CDR3 DNA follows: TGTGCCAGCAGTTCAGGGTTTAATGGCAATCAGCCCCAGCATTTT. This encodes CASSSGFNGNQPQHF.

V usage is TRBV3-1 (or the pseudogene TRBV3-2) and J usage is TRBJ2-7, with 8 bases matching TRBD2. CDR3 length: 14 amino acids. Looked up from germline, CDR1 is LGHDT and CDR2 is YNNKEL (reference sequence). The V gene end was trimmed by 1 base and the J gene end by 2 bases; junction bases not matched to a gene: 1. The CDR3 spells CASSQAAGAYEQYF. DNA for the CDR3: TGTGCCAGCAGCCAAGCAGCGGGGGCCTACGAGCAGTACTTC.

The V and J genes are TRBV11-3 and TRBJ2-1; D gene unclear. V was clipped by 5 bases and J by 6 bases, with 14 bases between them. CDR1 and CDR2 (germline): SGHNT, YENEEA. The CDR3 loop spans 14 amino acids. The CDR3 reads CASSGPTLGNEQFF. The CDR3 DNA follows: TGTGCCAGCAGCGGCCCTACCCTAGGCAATGAGCAGTTCTTC.

The gene calls are TRBV5-5 and TRBJ2-1; 9 bases fit TRBD2. The CDR3 has 15 residues. V dropped 4 bases and J dropped 0; count of bases not matched to a gene: 2. Germline V lookup: CDR1 SGHKS, CDR2 YYEKEE (reference sequence). This CDR3 reads CASSLAGSSYNEQFF. The CDR3 region has the DNA TGTGCCAGCAGCCTAGCGGGAAGCTCCTACAATGAGCAGTTCTTC.

V gene TRBV27 combines with J gene TRBJ2-1, with TRBD2 identical over 7 bases. Germline lookup yields CDR1 MNHEY and CDR2 SMNVEV (reference sequence). This CDR3 is built from 16 residues. J was trimmed by 3 bases and V by 3 bases; bases with no gene match: 8. The CDR3 DNA is TGTGCCAGCAGTTTTTGGTCTAGCGGTGGCTACAATGAGCAGTTCTTC. Translating gives CASSFWSSGGYNEQFF.

The chain uses TRBV7-8 and TRBJ1-1; weak D call: TRBD1 (6 bases). Per germline, CDR1 SGHVS and CDR2 FQNEAQ. V lost 3 bases and J lost 2, with 16 bases in between. The CDR3 covers 16 residues. The CDR3 reads CASSLGWTALNTEAFF. In DNA, the CDR3 is TGTGCCAGCAGCTTGGGGTGGACAGCCCTAAACACTGAAGCTTTCTTT.

The CDR3 region is CSVSPGGRGGYNEQFF. CDR3 in DNA: TGCAGCGTCTCCCCGGGGGGTCGAGGGGGCTACAATGAGCAGTTCTTC. This chain joins TRBV29-1 and TRBJ2-1, with D perhaps TRBD2 (7 bases). Trimming pared 6 bases from V and 3 bases from J, leaving 21 bases between. There are 16 residues in the CDR3. The germline V gene has CDR1 SQVTM and CDR2 ANQGSEA.

This chain joins TRBV10-3 and TRBJ1-1; weak D call: TRBD1 (6 bases). CDR1 and CDR2 from the germline V gene are ENHRY and SYGVKD. Trimming pared 5 bases from V and 2 bases from J, leaving 12 bases between. CDR3 length: 14 residues. The CDR3: CAISPQGINTEAFF. As DNA, the CDR3 is TGTGCCATCAGTCCACAGGGAATAAACACTGAAGCTTTCTTT.

The DNA of the CDR3 is TGTGCCAGCAGCTTTGGCGGACAGGAGGGTGAAAAACTGTTTTTT. It yields the protein CASSFGGQEGEKLFF. The chain employs TRBV5-4 and TRBJ1-4; 7 bases align to TRBD1. The CDR3 extends over 15 amino acids. Germline V lookup: CDR1 SGHNT, CDR2 YYREEE (reference sequence). The trim removed 2 bases at V and 7 bases at J, leaving 8 bases unmatched.

This rearrangement joins TRBV7-3 to TRBJ1-1, with 9 bases fitting TRBD1. V was clipped by 4 bases and J by 5 bases; unmatched bases: 5. This CDR3 is built from 14 residues. Germline V gene data show CDR1 as SGHTA and CDR2 as FQGTGA. In nucleotides, the CDR3 is TGTGCCAGCAGCTCTGGGACAGGGACGACTGAAGCTTTCTTT. Translating gives CASSSGTGTTEAFF. Full variable domain (missing parts from reference TRBV7-3 and TRBJ1-1): GAGVSQTPSNKVTEKGKYVELRCDPISGHTALYWYRQSLGQGPEFLIYFQGTGAADDSGLPNDRFFAVRPEGSVSTLKIQRTERGDSAVYLCASSSGTGTTEAFFGQGTRLTVV.

This clone occurred a few times. This chain uses TRBV19 with TRBJ1-2, with D unclear. This CDR3 has 15 residues. Per germline, CDR1 LNHDA and CDR2 SQIVND (reference sequence). The V and J ends lost 5 bases and 0 bases respectively, with 13 bases between them. Here the CDR3 DNA reads TGTGCCAGTAGTTCGAGGGCAACAGCTAACTATGGCTACACCTTC. Amino acids: CASSSRATANYGYTF.

V is TRBV7-8 and J is TRBJ2-3; D not certain. Germline assignment: CDR1 SGHVS and CDR2 FQNEAQ. The CDR3 consists of 13 residues. The germline V and J ends were trimmed by 2 bases and 7 bases, with 10 bases remaining between them. The CDR3 nucleotides are TGTGCCAGCAGCTTAAGTTCGGAGAATACGCAGTATTTT. Its protein is CASSLSSENTQYF.

This chain connects TRBV23-1 to TRBJ1-6; D might be TRBD1 (6 bases). TRBV23-1 qualifies as an ORF whose function is uncertain. V shed 8 bases and J shed 7 bases, with 18 bases lying between them. This CDR3 comprises 15 residues. The CDR3 region is CASLATGLGNSPLHF. The CDR3 DNA follows: TGCGCCAGCTTGGCCACAGGGCTGGGGAATTCACCCCTCCACTTT.

The chain links TRBV27 to TRBJ2-7, with a weak D call TRBD2 (6 bases). Germline CDR1 and CDR2: MNHEY and SMNVEV (reference sequence). This CDR3 has 13 residues. Trimming pared 6 bases from V and 4 bases from J, leaving 13 bases between. Here the CDR3 DNA reads TGTGCCAGCAGACGCGGAGGGCGGTACGAGCAGTACTTC. Amino acid sequence: CASRRGGRYEQYF.